The rows below give T cell receptor beta chains drawn from one sample of a study of T cells in Graves' hyperthyroidism and ophthalmopathy. TCRdb used MiXCR to reprocess the multiplex PCR reads, holding one entry per CDR3 protein. The sample lists around 620,000 distinct CDR3 sequences, 11% to 15% occurring once. Sample: blood. The receptors come from a woman under 30 with Graves' ophthalmopathy. Both conserved end residues are part of each CDR3. A D gene is named only where the DNA matches it firmly. Clone size is given for some rows only: seen once, a few or many times, or a class if the clone is expanded.

D gene,V gene,clone size,J gene,CDR3 protein,CDR3 DNA
.,TRBV20-1,many,TRBJ2-7,CSARNPGNSYEQYF,TGCAGTGCTAGAAACCCAGGGAACTCCTACGAGCAGTACTTC
.,TRBV20-1,many,TRBJ2-1,CSARRALGANEQFF,TGCAGTGCTAGAAGGGCGCTAGGGGCCAATGAGCAGTTCTTC
TRBD2,TRBV6-1,many,TRBJ2-5,CASRASGFEETQYF,TGTGCCAGCAGGGCTAGCGGGTTCGAAGAGACCCAGTACTTC
.,TRBV19,.,TRBJ2-1,CASSIRAYDYNEQFF,TGTGCCAGTAGTATTCGGGCATACGATTACAATGAGCAGTTCTTC
.,TRBV20-1,.,TRBJ2-2,CSARGGGAGELFF,TGCAGTGCTAGAGGAGGGGGGGCCGGGGAGCTGTTTTTT
.,TRBV6-2/TRBV6-3,many,TRBJ2-7,CASSYSMSYSDEQYF,TGTGCCAGCAGTTACTCGATGAGTTATTCGGACGAGCAGTACTTC
.,TRBV2,many,TRBJ2-7,CASIHLGGTGYEQYF,TGTGCCAGCATCCACCTCGGGGGTACAGGCTACGAGCAGTACTTC
.,TRBV28,many,TRBJ2-5,CASSLLGRETQYF,TGTGCCAGCAGTTTATTGGGGAGAGAGACCCAGTACTTC
.,TRBV19,.,TRBJ2-7,CASRTGREQYF,TGTGCCAGTAGGACAGGCAGAGAGCAGTACTTC
TRBD1,TRBV12-3/TRBV12-4,many,TRBJ2-7,CASSVSGTGLPYEQYF,TGTGCCAGCAGTGTGTCCGGGACAGGGCTCCCCTACGAGCAGTACTTC
.,TRBV6-1,once,TRBJ2-7,CASSDGVKGDEQYF,TGTGCCAGCAGTGATGGGGTAAAAGGGGACGAGCAGTACTTC
TRBD1,TRBV7-8,.,TRBJ1-2,CASSSDVRGTGLNYGYTF,TGTGCCAGCAGCTCGGACGTACGTGGGACAGGCCTTAACTATGGCTACACCTTC
TRBD1,TRBV10-3,.,TRBJ2-2,CAISEGRGTNTGELFF,TGTGCCATCAGTGAAGGCAGGGGGACGAACACCGGGGAGCTGTTTTTT
.,TRBV6-6,many,TRBJ2-1,CASSYERATYNEQFF,TGTGCCAGCAGTTACGAGAGGGCCACCTACAATGAGCAGTTCTTC
.,TRBV7-2,many,TRBJ2-7,CASSITLNYEQYF,TGTGCCAGCAGCATAACCCTTAACTACGAGCAGTACTTC
.,TRBV6-2/TRBV6-3,many,TRBJ2-1,CASSFSFMRAYNEQFF,TGTGCCAGCAGTTTCAGCTTCATGCGAGCCTACAATGAGCAGTTCTTC
.,TRBV7-3,many,TRBJ2-2,CASSLNFIGELFF,TGTGCCAGCAGCTTAAATTTCATCGGGGAGCTGTTTTTT
TRBD2,TRBV3-1,many,TRBJ2-7,CASSQDGIAGVGSYEQYF,TGTGCCAGCAGCCAAGATGGGATAGCGGGAGTGGGGTCCTACGAGCAGTACTTC
.,TRBV13,many,TRBJ2-3,CASRDRSTDTQYF,TGTGCCAGCAGAGACAGGTCCACAGATACGCAGTATTTT
TRBD2,TRBV12-5,.,TRBJ2-2,CASGLVLSGREETTRELLF,TGTGCTAGTGGTTTGGTACTTTCGGGGCGGGAGGAAACCACCCGGGAGCTGCTTTTT
TRBD1,TRBV9,few,TRBJ1-5,CASSVDRGEGGQQCSNQPQHF,TGTGCCAGCAGCGTAGATCGGGGAGAAGGGGGCCAGCAGTGTAGCAATCAGCCCCAGCATTTT
TRBD2,TRBV30,many,TRBJ2-3,CAWRLAGPRGTQYF,TGTGCCTGGAGACTAGCGGGGCCTCGTGGTACGCAGTATTTT
TRBD1,TRBV12-3/TRBV12-4,few,TRBJ1-2,CASSFLATGGYNYGYTF,TGTGCCAGCAGTTTTTTGGCGACAGGGGGCTACAACTATGGCTACACCTTC
TRBD2,TRBV28,many,TRBJ2-5,CASSLVKREWADQETQYF,TGTGCCAGCAGTTTAGTTAAGCGGGAGTGGGCGGATCAAGAGACCCAGTACTTC
.,TRBV7-3,few,TRBJ2-5,CASSLRNGEGGQYF,TGTGCCAGCAGCTTAAGAAATGGGGAAGGCGGCCAGTACTTC
.,TRBV14,many,TRBJ2-5,CASSQVPGEETQYF,TGTGCCAGCAGCCAAGTTCCAGGGGAAGAGACCCAGTACTTC
.,TRBV30,few,TRBJ1-4,CAWSADGSTNEKLFF,TGTGCCTGGAGTGCGGACGGCTCAACTAATGAAAAACTGTTTTTT
.,TRBV28,many,TRBJ2-7,CASRDRLPYEQYF,TGTGCCAGCAGAGACAGGTTGCCCTACGAGCAGTACTTC
.,TRBV6-1,.,TRBJ1-5,CASKGGAGNQPQHF,TGTGCCAGCAAAGGAGGGGCGGGAAATCAGCCCCAGCATTTT
.,TRBV28,.,TRBJ1-5,CASSRDKTGLQPQHF,TGTGCCAGCAGCCGAGACAAAACAGGGTTGCAGCCCCAGCATTTT
TRBD1,TRBV7-8,many,TRBJ1-5,CASSLGQGQTILSNQPQHF,TGTGCCAGCAGCTTAGGTCAGGGACAGACAATACTAAGCAATCAGCCCCAGCATTTT
.,TRBV2,many,TRBJ2-5,CASTQQNNQETQYF,TGTGCCAGCACTCAGCAAAATAACCAAGAGACCCAGTACTTC